This record looks at one T cell receptor beta chain sequence and its context. The antigen it recognizes is unknown. Base qualities are not at hand, and no much larger clone is one base apart. Peripheral blood CD8+ and CD4+ T cells from healthy donors, Susac syndrome patients and multiple sclerosis patients were profiled by high-throughput TCR beta sequencing. Multiple sclerosis controls were treatment-naive patients with stable or active relapsing-remitting disease fulfilling revised McDonald criteria. Bulk CD8+ and CD4+ T cells were purified by magnetic negative isolation, while CD8+ TEMRA cells were enriched using FACS. Blood was drawn into EDTA tubes, processed within 24 hours, and PBMCs were isolated by density gradient centrifugation. PBMCs intended for TCR sequencing were frozen in liquid nitrogen and were later thawed in a 37 degrees C water bath. A purity of at least 90% was achieved for sorted or isolated CD4+, CD8+ and CD8+ TEMRA cells.

The sample originates from a study of CD8 T cells in Susac syndrome (dated 2019 in TCRdb). Study-level background: The study used repertoire sequencing to test whether antigen drove CD8+ T cell activation and differentiation in Susac syndrome. Here is what the overall study found, with its caveats: The study acknowledged that relatively few individuals were included in the TCR sequencing and HLA analysis.

At the junction V is shortened by 5 bases and J by 0 bases, with 20 bases in between. The germline V gene yields SGHVS for CDR1 and FQNEAQ for CDR2. CDR3 length: 17 amino acids, cysteine to phenylalanine. Kept here is only the CDR3 DNA, which spans 51 bases and is read in frame from base 1. RNA was extracted using the RNeasy kit, and roughly 0.45 to 1 microgram was reverse transcribed with random hexamers. TCR beta CDR3 regions were amplified with the immunoSEQ multiplex PCR assay covering 54 Vbeta and 13 Jbeta segments. Bias from PCR amplification was corrected by using a synthetic template baseline for primer optimization and for computational correction. Per the authors' processing: Only productive sequences were kept, with reads annotated to V, D and J genes according to IMGT and analyzed in immunoSEQ Analyzer. To calculate clonality, Shannon entropy was normalized by log2 of the number of productive unique sequences and then subtracted from one. For each patient and control, public and private clones were evaluated among the 100 most prevalent clones. Susac-specific clones were defined as absent from healthy and MS cohorts, 1052 published viral clones and other ImmuneACCESS disease sequences. TCRdb reworked the public reads: Q25 trimming with fastp, MiXCR clone assembly, productive beta chains retained. All rows with the same CDR3 protein become a single entry with the most common DNA and genes. The V and J calls and clone size are TCRdb's, not the authors'. Across this sample there are approximately 200,000 distinct CDR3 sequences, with 85% to 95% seen only once. The biggest ten clones account for around 0.08% of the sample.

The source of this sequence is a human donor with multiple sclerosis. Sequencing was carried out using CD4+ T cells from PBMCs. The receptor chain draws on TRBV7-8 and TRBJ2-7, with a weak D call of TRBD2 (5 bases match). This receptor has the CDR3 CASSRLGSGSLSYEQYF. The DNA sequence reads TGTGCCAGCAGCCGCCTCGGATCGGGGTCTCTCTCCTACGAGCAGTACTTC. Reference TRBV7-8 and TRBJ2-7 genes cover what lies past the CDR3, so the full variable domain is GAGVSQSPRYKVAKRGQDVALRCDPISGHVSLFWYQQALGQGPEFLTYFQNEAQLDKSGLPSDRFFAERPEGSVSTLKIQRTQQEDSAVYLCASSRLGSGSLSYEQYFGPGTRLTVT.